Given below is one T cell receptor (beta chain) in context. In the original analysis: Estimates of nucleated cell counts were drawn from the amplification of reference gene primers. Profiled with immunoSEQ multiplex PCR; TCRdb holds only in-frame clones, not every one. V, J and clone size are taken as reported in that table, and D and trimming were inferred from the DNA itself. The repertoire holds about 160,000 clones, with around 80% as singletons. The sample is drawn from a study of blood T cell repertoires in COVID-19. Study overall: There were acute and convalescent COVID-19 samples, and they came from the United States, Italy and Spain. The analysed material was cDNA or gDNA that came from T cells, B-cell-depleted T cells, or PBMCs.

Trimming cost V 4 bases and J 7 bases; bases outside gene matches: 3. Germline loops: CDR1 KGHSH, CDR2 LQKENI. The CDR3 is made up of 14 amino acids. The clonotype comes from a man between 60 and 75 years old with acute or convalescent COVID-19. Sequences were obtained from peripheral blood. The V call is TRBV18, the J call TRBJ1-6; 8 bases are shared with TRBD1. The CDR3 DNA is TGTGCCAGCTCACTCGACAGGGGAAATTCACCCCTCCACTTT. It encodes CASSLDRGNSPLHF.